A selection of T cell receptor beta chains follows, all from one sample in a study of human T cells and chemical hapten exposure. TCRdb re-called the RACE reads through MiXCR, storing one row per CDR3 protein. The sample shows approximately 370,000 distinct CDR3 sequences, around 5.5% of them seen only once. This material consisted of whole blood, taken in connection with sensitization to the hapten diphenylcyclopropenone (DPC). The receptors here all came from a woman between 18 and 30 years old with alopecia areata. Some clones in this sample may be carry-over from other donors' samples. Each CDR3 is given with its conserved first and last residue. Fields, in order: D gene, J gene, clone size, V gene, CDR3 DNA, CDR3 protein. D genes are given only for firm matches. Where a row states a size, it is once, few, many or the class of an expanded clone; other rows omit it.

>TRBD2|TRBJ2-1|many|TRBV6-5
TGTGCCAGCAGTTACGGGGGGGGGAGCGGGACTGAGCAGTTCTTC
CASSYGGGSGTEQFF
>TRBD1|TRBJ1-6|few|TRBV7-2
TGTGCCAGCAGCCGAGCCGGGACAGATATTTCACCCCTCCACTTT
CASSRAGTDISPLHF
>TRBD1|TRBJ2-3|many|TRBV28
TGTGCCAGCGCCGGGACAGCTAGCACAGATACGCAGTATTTT
CASAGTASTDTQYF
>NA|TRBJ2-1|many|TRBV4-3
TGCGCCAGCAGCCAAGGGGCAGGATACTACAATGAGCAGTTCTTC
CASSQGAGYYNEQFF
>TRBD2|TRBJ2-3|many|TRBV6-4
TGTGCCAGCAGTGACGCTCCAGCGGGGGGCACAGATACGCAGTATTTT
CASSDAPAGGTDTQYF
>TRBD1|TRBJ1-1|few|TRBV7-9
TGTGCCAGCAGCCCTCGACAGGGCCTTCCCCTGAACACTGAAGCTTTCTTT
CASSPRQGLPLNTEAFF
>TRBD1|TRBJ1-2|few|TRBV27
TGTGCCAGCAGATCATATAAAGGACAGGGAGTGACGGGCTACACCTTC
CASRSYKGQGVTGYTF
>NA|TRBJ1-2|many|TRBV5-6
TGTGCCAGCAGCCCTGGGGCAAGGGGCTCATACTATGGCTACACCTTC
CASSPGARGSYYGYTF
>TRBD1|TRBJ1-4|few|TRBV20-1
TGCAGTGCTCTCCGACAGGGAAGTGAAAAACTGTTTTTT
CSALRQGSEKLFF
>NA|TRBJ1-5|few|TRBV7-2
TGTGCCAGCAGCTTAGATGGCCCGTTTGGGAGTAGCAATCAGCCCCAGCATTTT
CASSLDGPFGSSNQPQHF
>TRBD1|TRBJ1-1|many|TRBV20-1
TGCAGTGCTAGATACAGGGGGGGGAACACTGAAGCTTTCTTT
CSARYRGGNTEAFF
>TRBD2|TRBJ2-4|NA|TRBV20-1
TGCAGTGCTAGAGATCTAATAGCGGGGGAAGGGTACATTCAGTACTTC
CSARDLIAGEGYIQYF
>TRBD2|TRBJ2-7|many|TRBV11-2
TGTGCCAGCAGCTTAGGAACCGGGACTAGCATAAGCGAGCAGTACTTC
CASSLGTGTSISEQYF
>NA|TRBJ2-6|NA|TRBV7-2
TGTGCCAGCAGCTTAGTAGGAGGGTTATCCGGGGCCAACGTCCTGACTTTC
CASSLVGGLSGANVLTF
>NA|TRBJ1-1|NA|TRBV29-1
TGCAGCGTTTGGGGTCAGAATGGTGAAGCTTTCTTT
CSVWGQNGEAFF
>NA|TRBJ1-2|many|TRBV7-9
TGTGCCAGCAGCCTGAAAGAGTTCTATGGCTACACCTTC
CASSLKEFYGYTF
>TRBD1|TRBJ1-2|NA|TRBV6-6
TGTGCCAGCGCGGGACAGAACTATGGCTACACCTTC
CASAGQNYGYTF
>NA|TRBJ1-2|NA|TRBV4-1
TGCGCCAGCAGCCAAGGGACTGTTAACTATGGCTACACCTTC
CASSQGTVNYGYTF
>NA|TRBJ1-5|many|TRBV24-1
TGTGCCACCAGTCCCCACGTAGGGCAGCCCCAGCATTTT
CATSPHVGQPQHF
>NA|TRBJ1-4|few|TRBV20-1
TGCAGTGCAGGAGGCGGGATAACTAATGAAAAACTGTTTTTT
CSAGGGITNEKLFF
>TRBD1|TRBJ2-5|few|TRBV6-1
TGTGCCGCGCGACAGGGGGCTTCAGAGACCCAGTACTTC
CAARQGASETQYF
>NA|TRBJ1-1|NA|TRBV10-3
TGTGCCAACCGACCGGGACGAGGGAACACTGAAGCTTTCTTT
CANRPGRGNTEAFF
>NA|TRBJ1-1|few|TRBV7-2
TGTGCCAGCAGCTTTCAGGCCGCGCAGAACACTGAAGCTTTCTTT
CASSFQAAQNTEAFF
>TRBD1|TRBJ2-2|many|TRBV3-1
TGTGCCAGCAGCTTAGGGACAGGGCTGAACACCGGGGAGCTGTTTTTT
CASSLGTGLNTGELFF
>TRBD1|TRBJ2-2|many|TRBV5-1
TGCGCCAGCAGCTTGGGGAGGACAGGGGTCACCGGGGAGCTGTTTTTT
CASSLGRTGVTGELFF
>NA|TRBJ1-3|many|TRBV28
TGTGCCAGCAGTTTCCTCTCGGGGCGGAGAAACACCATATATTTT
CASSFLSGRRNTIYF
>NA|TRBJ2-3|few|TRBV18
TGTGCCAGCTCACCACTGGACGGAACGGATACGCAGTATTTT
CASSPLDGTDTQYF
>NA|TRBJ2-5|many|TRBV5-1
TGCGCCAGCAGCTTAGGGGGGGCCGACGATTTGAGGACCCAGTACTTC
CASSLGGADDLRTQYF
>TRBD1|TRBJ2-2|many|TRBV28
TGTGCCAGCAGCGAACAGGGGTGGACCGGGGAGCTGTTTTTT
CASSEQGWTGELFF